These 18 T cell receptor beta chains were sequenced from one sample in a study of PD-1 blockade in classical Hodgkin lymphoma. Time point noted: newly diagnosed, previously untreated cHL patient sample. Some clones are missing from TCRdb's copy, which holds only in-frame ones; the method was immunoSEQ multiplex PCR. The table shows under 80,000 clones, with over 85% occurring only once. The specimen sequenced was peripheral blood mononuclear cells (PBMCs). The receptors stem from a human donor with classical Hodgkin lymphoma.

The J gene is TRBJ1-1, the V gene TRBV6-4, with D unresolved. CDR1 is MRHNA, CDR2 SNTAGT, per germline. The CDR3 is 13 residues long. V dropped 6 bases and J dropped 1 base, with 9 bases sitting between them. DNA for the CDR3: TGTGCCAGCAGCCTTAGATCGAACACTGAAGCTTTCTTT. It codes for CASSLRSNTEAFF.

The V call is TRBV13, the J call TRBJ1-3; TRBD1 aligns across 8 bases. V gave up 0 bases and J gave up 0 bases; unmatched junction bases: 13. The CDR3 is 20 amino acids. In germline, CDR1 is PRHDT, CDR2 FYEKMQ (reference sequence). The CDR3 bases are TGTGCCAGCAGCTTAGGGGGTCCCGGACAGGGCCCTTACTCTGGAAACACCATATATTTT. Encoded protein: CASSLGGPGQGPYSGNTIYF.

J is TRBJ2-3 and V is TRBV7-6, with a tentative D call TRBD2 (6 bases). Germline V gene sequence: CDR1 SGHVS, CDR2 FNYEAQ. This CDR3 is 17 amino acids long. Trimming removed 5 bases at V and 2 bases at J, with 20 bases between. DNA for the CDR3: TGTGCCAGCAGCCTCGTTGGTAGCGGACTCTACACAGATACGCAGTATTTT. It encodes CASSLVGSGLYTDTQYF.

The chain combines TRBV20-1 with TRBJ1-1; D gene ambiguous. The CDR3 loop spans 10 amino acids. The V gene lost 7 bases and the J gene lost 2 bases, with 5 bases spanning the gap. Germline V gene lookup returns CDR1 DFQATT and CDR2 SNEGSKA (reference sequence). CDR3 coding DNA: TGCAGTGTACTAAACACTGAAGCTTTCTTT. Amino acid sequence: CSVLNTEAFF.

The chain combines TRBV20-1 with TRBJ2-1; possible D gene TRBD1, 5 bases. Between the trimmed V and J ends, which lost 6 bases and 10 bases, there was a span of 13 bases. Germline values: CDR1 DFQATT, CDR2 SNEGSKA (reference sequence). This CDR3 has 11 amino acids. CDR3 loop: CSAAREQEQFF. CDR3 nucleotides: TGCAGTGCCGCCAGGGAACAGGAGCAGTTCTTC.

This clone was seen just once. The chain recombines TRBV18 with TRBJ1-5; TRBD1 might be the D (5 bases). Germline loops: CDR1 KGHSH, CDR2 LQKENI. There are 16 residues in the CDR3. V shed 1 base and J shed 2 bases, with 12 bases lying between them. The CDR3: CASSPQGNAGNQPQHF. The CDR3 DNA reads TGTGCCAGCTCACCACAGGGGAATGCGGGCAATCAGCCCCAGCATTTT.

The chain has TRBV18 and TRBJ2-2, with unresolved D. V lost 2 bases and J lost 8, with 9 bases in between. Germline V lookup: CDR1 KGHSH, CDR2 LQKENI. This CDR3 has 13 residues. CDR3 residues: CASSPIAQGELFF. In nucleotides, the CDR3 is TGTGCCAGCTCACCAATCGCCCAGGGGGAGCTGTTTTTT. Looking up the rest from reference TRBV18 and TRBJ2-2 gives the full variable domain: NAGVMQNPRHLVRRRGQEARLRCSPMKGHSHVYWYRQLPEEGLKFMVYLQKENIIDESGMPKERFSAEFPKEGPSILRIQQVVRGDSAAYFCASSPIAQGELFFGEGSRLTVL.

This chain connects TRBV29-1 to TRBJ2-5; 10 bases match TRBD1. The CDR3 is 20 amino acids. After removal of 0 bases from V and 0 bases from J, the junction contained 16 bases not matched to a gene. Germline V CDR1 and CDR2: SQVTM, ANQGSEA. The CDR3 protein is CSVEDLESRDRGRYQETQYF. In DNA form, the CDR3 reads TGCAGCGTTGAAGATTTAGAGTCCCGGGACAGGGGACGGTACCAAGAGACCCAGTACTTC.

This chain uses TRBV6-5 with TRBJ2-7; D is unresolved. The CDR3 loop spans 15 amino acids. Trimming removed 0 bases at V and 0 bases at J, with 9 bases between. CDR1 and CDR2 from the germline V gene are MNHEY and SVGAGI. The CDR3 DNA reads as TGTGCCAGCAGTTACTCAGGCGTCAGCTCCTACGAGCAGTACTTC. Residues: CASSYSGVSSYEQYF.

The chain joins TRBV29-1 to TRBJ2-3, with D possibly TRBD1 on 5 matching bases. Between the trimmed V and J ends, which lost 7 bases and 1 base, there was a span of 9 bases. CDR3 length equals 12 residues. Germline V gives CDR1 SQVTM, CDR2 ANQGSEA. The CDR3, as DNA: TGCAGCGGTTTGACAGGCACAGATACGCAGTATTTT. Translated: CSGLTGTDTQYF.

The CDR3 DNA is TGTGCCAGCAGCCGACTCTACGAGCAGTACTTC. Amino acid sequence: CASSRLYEQYF. The V gene is TRBV7-2, the J gene TRBJ2-7; D gene unclear. Trimming shortened V by 5 bases and J by 3 bases, and 5 bases separated the two germline ends. Per the germline V gene, CDR1 is SGHTA and CDR2 is FQGNSA. The CDR3 consists of 11 residues.

The chain has TRBV5-1 and TRBJ2-3; 11 nucleotides agree with TRBD2. The CDR3 length is 16 residues. Germline assignment: CDR1 SGHRS and CDR2 YFSETQ. V shed 5 bases and J 0 bases; nucleotides not matched to a gene: 5. CDR3 protein: CASRPTSGGSTDTQYF. CDR3 bases: TGCGCCAGCAGGCCAACTAGCGGGGGTAGCACAGATACGCAGTATTTT.

In DNA, the CDR3 is TGTGCCAGTAGTTCCCTAGTACAGCCCCAGCATTTT. Protein: CASSSLVQPQHF. This rearrangement joins TRBV19 to TRBJ1-5, with D hard to call. The length of the CDR3 is 12 residues. Trimming took off 5 bases at V and 7 bases at J, with 9 bases between the two ends. Germline V gene data show CDR1 as LNHDA and CDR2 as SQIVND (reference sequence). The full variable domain, its missing parts supplied by reference TRBV19 and TRBJ1-5, is DGGITQSPKYLFRKEGQNVTLSCEQNLNHDAMYWYRQDPGQGLRLIYYSQIVNDFQKGDIAEGYSVSREKKESFPLTVTSAQKNPTAFYLCASSSLVQPQHFGDGTRLSIL.

The chain links TRBV7-6 to TRBJ1-3; no clear D. This CDR3 spans 15 amino acids. Trimming removed 2 bases at V and 0 bases at J, with 8 bases between. Per germline, CDR1 SGHVS and CDR2 FNYEAQ. The CDR3 region has the DNA TGTGCCAGCAGCTTACAAGTGGGCTCTGGAAACACCATATATTTT. Translated, it gives CASSLQVGSGNTIYF.

V usage is TRBV6-5 and J usage is TRBJ1-4; D gene uncertain. V gave up 4 bases and J gave up 10 bases, with 13 bases separating them. This CDR3 has 13 residues. Germline CDR1 is MNHEY and CDR2 is SVGAGI. The CDR3 is CASSSIQARKLFF. Written as DNA, the CDR3 is TGTGCCAGCAGTTCCATCCAGGCCAGAAAACTGTTTTTT.

This chain joins TRBV27 and TRBJ2-7; D is possibly TRBD1 or TRBD2 (6 bases each). The CDR3 consists of 14 residues. V shed 1 base and J shed 5 bases, with 12 bases lying between them. Germline assignment: CDR1 MNHEY and CDR2 SMNVEV (reference sequence). Here the CDR3 DNA reads TGTGCCAGCAGTTTATTCGGGGGCCTCCACGAGCAGTACTTC. Translating gives CASSLFGGLHEQYF.

This clone was detected a few times. The sample holds other DNA sequences that translate to the same CDR3. This sequence joins TRBV28 and TRBJ2-3, with no clear D. Trimming pared 3 bases from V and 2 bases from J, leaving 6 bases between. The germline V gene encodes CDR1 MDHEN and CDR2 SYDVKM. This CDR3 spans 13 amino acids. The CDR3 bases are TGTGCCAGCAGTTTTCTTAACACAGATACGCAGTATTTT. Its translation: CASSFLNTDTQYF.

V gene TRBV2 combines with J gene TRBJ1-5, with D unclear. The V gene lost 6 bases and the J gene lost 0 bases, with 12 bases spanning the gap. Germline values: CDR1 SNHLY, CDR2 FYNNEI. This CDR3 is 15 amino acids long. Written as DNA, the CDR3 is TGTGCCAGCAGCCATGACACCTATAGCAATCAGCCCCAGCATTTT. It yields the protein CASSHDTYSNQPQHF.